This T cell receptor beta chain was observed in a study of blood T cell repertoires in COVID-19. The germline V gene has CDR1 LGHDT and CDR2 YNNKEL (reference sequence). V gave up 0 bases and J gave up 6 bases, with 21 bases separating them. The CDR3 has 17 residues. Sequenced by immunoSEQ multiplex PCR; TCRdb stores in-frame clones only, minus some. The repertoire holds 200,000 to 300,000 clones, approximately 92% seen once, with about 2.5% in the top ten. The chain uses TRBV3-1 (or the pseudogene TRBV3-2) and TRBJ2-7, with D possibly matching TRBD2 (6 bases). This TCR came from a young adult with COVID-19, enrolled during active disease. Sequenced: peripheral blood. DNA of the CDR3: TGTGCCAGCAGCCAAGACAAGTGGGTGGCTAGCGCGACCGAGCAGTACTTC. Protein product: CASSQDKWVASATEQYF.